Following are 27 T cell receptor beta chains from one sample sequenced in a study of breast tumors, draining lymph nodes, adjacent tissues. TCRdb reprocessed the multiplex PCR reads via MiXCR and lists one record per CDR3 protein. The table shows approximately 230,000 distinct CDR3 sequences, with around 34% occurring only once. Breast cancer patients provided tissue from their axillary draining lymph nodes. Sequencing was performed on axillary lymph node tissue. The receptor source for this set is a female donor with breast cancer. Some clones in this sample may be carry-over from other donors' samples.

This clonotype was recorded many times. The V gene is TRBV7-2, the J gene TRBJ1-5, with a possible D match to TRBD1 (5 bases). This CDR3 has 16 amino acids. Germline assignment: CDR1 SGHTA and CDR2 FQGNSA. Trimming took 5 bases from V and 2 from J, leaving 16 bases between them. CDR3 region: CASSRLGRGGNQPQHF. The CDR3 bases are TGTGCCAGCAGCCGATTAGGGCGGGGCGGCAATCAGCCCCAGCATTTT.

As concerns this clonotype: Compared with germline, one end of the junction differs, possibly owing to a read error. The chain links TRBV7-9 to TRBJ2-1, with 11 bases fitting TRBD2. The germline V gene has CDR1 SEHNR and CDR2 FQNEAQ (reference sequence). The CDR3 contains 15 residues. The CDR3: CASSFTSGGYNEQLF. The CDR3 DNA reads TGTGCCAGCAGCTTCACTAGCGGGGGTTACAATGAGCAGCTCTTC.

The table lists this clonotype with many counts. The chain uses TRBV4-3 and TRBJ2-7, with D possibly being TRBD1 or TRBD2 (5 bases each). The CDR3 sequence is 15 residues long. V was pared by 0 bases and J by 0 bases, with 9 bases between. Germline CDR1 is LGHNA and CDR2 is YSLEER. CDR3 in DNA: TGCGCCAGCAGCCAAGATTCGGGGCACTCCTACGAGCAGTACTTC. Translated, it gives CASSQDSGHSYEQYF.

The chain combines TRBV7-2 with TRBJ1-6; 8 bases align to TRBD1. CDR3 length: 16 residues. The germline gives CDR1 SGHTA, CDR2 FQGNSA. The V gene end was trimmed by 5 bases and the J gene end by 3 bases; junction bases not matched to a gene: 6. The CDR3 nucleotides are TGTGCCAGCAGCCACCGACAGGGGAACTATAATTCACCCCTCCACTTT. Amino acid sequence: CASSHRQGNYNSPLHF.

There are many counts of this clonotype. This sequence joins TRBV2 and TRBJ2-5, with a weak D call TRBD2 (5 bases). The V gene lost 5 bases and the J gene lost 2 bases, with 9 bases spanning the gap. The CDR3 contains 13 residues. Germline loops: CDR1 SNHLY, CDR2 FYNNEI. CDR3 DNA sequence: TGTGCCAGCAGTACTAGACCTCAAGAGACCCAGTACTTC. Its translation: CASSTRPQETQYF. The full variable domain, rest sourced from reference TRBV2 and TRBJ2-5, is EPEVTQTPSHQVTQMGQEVILRCVPISNHLYFYWYRQILGQKVEFLVSFYNNEISEKSEIFDDQFSVERPDGSNFTLKIRSTKLEDSAMYFCASSTRPQETQYFGPGTRLLVL.

The gene calls are TRBV2 and TRBJ2-5; TRBD2 matches at 8 bases. J gave up 2 bases and V 3 bases, and 5 bases lay outside the gene matches. Germline V gives CDR1 SNHLY, CDR2 FYNNEI. The CDR3 is 15 amino acids. The CDR3 DNA follows: TGTGCCAGCAGTGAGGTAATAGCGGGGCAAGAGACCCAGTACTTC. Its translation: CASSEVIAGQETQYF.

Notes on this clonotype: A read error may produce the germline difference seen at one junction end. The rearrangement links TRBV5-1 to TRBJ2-5; D not certain. The CDR3 is 11 amino acids. Germline values: CDR1 SGHRS, CDR2 YFSETQ. The CDR3 coding sequence is TGCGCCAGCAGCTTACAAGAGGCCCAGTACTTC. As protein: CASSLQEAQYF.

This clonotype was seen many times. The chain is built from TRBV19 and TRBJ1-2; 8 bases align to TRBD1. CDR1 is LNHDA, CDR2 SQIVND, per germline (reference sequence). J was trimmed by 4 bases and V by 7 bases; bases with no gene match: 5. The CDR3 sequence is 13 residues long. In nucleotides, the CDR3 is TGTGCCAGTACGGACAGGGCGGGCTATGGCTACACCTTC. Its translation is CASTDRAGYGYTF.

At least ten counts were recorded for this clonotype. Germline and junction disagree at one end, which may indicate a read error. The CDR3 loop is CASSQENRVLHF. The DNA for the CDR3 is TGTGCCAGCAGCCAGGAGAACAGGGTTCTTCACTTC. The gene calls are TRBV3-1 and TRBJ2-7; D perhaps matches TRBD1 (6 bases). The CDR3 contains 12 residues. CDR1 is LGHDT, CDR2 YNNKEL, per germline (reference sequence).

The chain employs TRBV10-3 and TRBJ1-1; unclear D gene. V shed 4 bases and J shed 8 bases, with 11 bases lying between them. The CDR3 spans 12 residues. In germline, CDR1 is ENHRY, CDR2 SYGVKD. CDR3 bases: TGTGCCATCAGTGCGCCGCCTGGGGAAGCTTTCTTT. Its protein is CAISAPPGEAFF.

Only a few counts were recorded for this clonotype. The junction does not match germline at one end; this may be a read error. V gene TRBV7-8 combines with J gene TRBJ1-2; 11 bases are a match to TRBD1. The germline V gene has CDR1 SGHVS and CDR2 FQNEAQ. There are 15 residues in the CDR3. In DNA form, the CDR3 reads TGTGCCAGCAGCTCCCGGACAGGGGGCGCCTATGGCTACCCCTTC. This sequence encodes CASSSRTGGAYGYPF. Full variable domain (missing parts from reference TRBV7-8 and TRBJ1-2): GAGVSQSPRYKVAKRGQDVALRCDPISGHVSLFWYQQALGQGPEFLTYFQNEAQLDKSGLPSDRFFAERPEGSVSTLKIQRTQQEDSAVYLCASSSRTGGAYGYPFGSGTRLTVV.

This clonotype has a handful of counts. The CDR3 region is CASSGGLAGYNEQFF. CDR3 DNA sequence: TGTGCCAGCAGCGGGGGACTAGCGGGCTACAATGAGCAGTTCTTC. The chain joins TRBV5-8 to TRBJ2-1, with 12 bases aligning to TRBD2. Unmatched junction bases numbered 2, after V lost 4 bases and J lost 3 bases. CDR1 is SGHTS, CDR2 YDEGEE, per germline. The CDR3 is 15 residues long.

This clonotype was observed many times. Given a much more abundant clone one base away, this may be a read error. The V and J genes are TRBV6-5 and TRBJ1-6; D ambiguous. The V gene's germline CDR1 is MNHEY and CDR2 SVGAGI. The CDR3 has 14 residues. With 5 bases removed from V and 6 bases from J, the gap between germline ends came to 11 bases. The CDR3 DNA reads TGTGCCAGCAGTCACACCACTCCTAATTCACCCCTCCACTTT. Its translation is CASSHTTPNSPLHF.

This clonotype appeared a few times. This chain joins TRBV5-6 and TRBJ1-5, with 8 bases aligning to TRBD1. Germline trimming cut 4 bases from V and 6 bases from J; bases unmatched to any gene: 12. The CDR3 has 16 residues. Germline V CDR1 and CDR2: SGHDT, YYEEEE. The CDR3 loop reads CASSPDRGLGGQPQHF. The CDR3 bases are TGTGCCAGCAGCCCTGACAGGGGTCTGGGGGGTCAGCCCCAGCATTTT.

Notes on this clonotype: A junction end diverges from the germline sequence, so it may reflect a read error. The gene calls are TRBV7-9 and TRBJ1-1; D possibly corresponds to TRBD1 (6 bases). Looked up from germline, CDR1 is SEHNR and CDR2 is FQNEAQ (reference sequence). The CDR3 consists of 13 residues. In DNA, the CDR3 is TGTGCCGGCAGCGCCGGACAGTTGACTGAAGCTTTCTTT. Amino acids: CAGSAGQLTEAFF.

The chain joins TRBV28 to TRBJ1-2, with 10 bases lining up with TRBD1. The CDR3 extends over 18 amino acids. The ends lost 4 bases at V and 4 bases at J; junction bases unmatched: 15. Germline values: CDR1 MDHEN, CDR2 SYDVKM. The CDR3 DNA is TGTGCCAGCAGTTCGAACTCCCGAGACAGGGGGCGCCTCTATGGCTACACCTTC. Its translation is CASSSNSRDRGRLYGYTF.

This clonotype was detected ten times or more. The chain recombines TRBV5-1 with TRBJ2-2; D might be TRBD2 (6 bases). CDR1 is SGHRS and CDR2 is YFSETQ in the germline V gene. Between the trimmed V and J ends, which lost 6 bases and 6 bases, there was a span of 12 bases. CDR3 length: 13 residues. The CDR3 region has the DNA TGCGCCAGCAAAAGGGCGGGACCCGGGGAGCTGTTTTTT. Protein: CASKRAGPGELFF. The whole variable domain, remainder taken from reference TRBV5-1 and TRBJ2-2, is KAGVTQTPRYLIKTRGQQVTLSCSPISGHRSVSWYQQTPGQGLQFLFEYFSETQRNKGNFPGRFSGRQFSNSRSEMNVSTLELGDSALYLCASKRAGPGELFFGEGSRLTVL.

This clonotype appeared once. V and J are TRBV29-1 and TRBJ1-5; no clear D. Germline V gene sequence: CDR1 SQVTM, CDR2 ANQGSEA. The CDR3 contains 13 residues. V lost 4 bases, J lost 2 bases, and 9 bases lay in between. Written as DNA, the CDR3 is TGCAGCGTTGCGCCTGACGGCAATCAGCCCCAGCATTTT. The encoded protein is CSVAPDGNQPQHF.

This clonotype was counted many times. The V gene is TRBV7-9, the J gene TRBJ2-5, with D tentatively TRBD1 (5 bases). The V end lost 5 bases, the J end lost 5 bases, and 9 bases lay between the germline ends. The CDR3 spans 12 residues. CDR1 SEHNR and CDR2 FQNEAQ come from the germline V gene (reference sequence). In DNA form, the CDR3 reads TGTGCCAGCAGCCCCACAGGCGAGACCCAGTACTTC. This sequence encodes CASSPTGETQYF.

Note on this clonotype: The junction differs from germline at one of its ends, possibly a read error. The V and J genes are TRBV6-6 and TRBJ1-6; TRBD1 might be the D (6 bases). Germline-derived CDR1 and CDR2 are MNHNY and SVGAGI (reference sequence). The CDR3 runs to 14 residues. CDR3 amino acids: CASSHSGDNPPLHF. The CDR3 DNA reads TGTGCCAGCAGTCACTCAGGGGATAATCCACCCCTCCACTTT.

Ten or more counts support this clonotype. The chain uses TRBV2 and TRBJ2-1, with 10 bases that match TRBD2. The J segment lost 7 bases and the V segment lost 4 bases, leaving 10 bases of the junction unmatched. The CDR3 covers 16 residues. The germline V gene has CDR1 SNHLY and CDR2 FYNNEI. The CDR3 region has the DNA TGTGCCAGCAGTGGGCTAGCGGGAGAGGTGGGTAATGAGCAGTTCTTC. Encoded protein: CASSGLAGEVGNEQFF.

The rearrangement uses TRBV28 and TRBJ2-7; D unclear. CDR3 size: 11 residues. V lost 5 bases to trimming and J lost 7 bases, with 9 bases between them. Germline CDR1 MDHEN, CDR2 SYDVKM. The CDR3 loop reads CASSPGREQYF. For the CDR3, the DNA is TGTGCCAGCAGTCCTGGAAGGGAGCAGTACTTC.

Many counts were recorded for this clonotype. The chain joins TRBV20-1 to TRBJ2-5; 11 positions match TRBD2. The CDR3 spans 14 residues. J lost 4 bases, V lost 6 bases, and 7 bases had no gene match. Germline lookup yields CDR1 DFQATT and CDR2 SNEGSKA (reference sequence). CDR3 coding DNA: TGCAGTGCCAAACTAGCGGGAGTCTTAGAGACCCAGTACTTC. Its translation is CSAKLAGVLETQYF.

This clonotype was seen at least ten times. J is TRBJ2-5 and V is TRBV5-5; perhaps TRBD1 as D (5 bases). V was cut by 6 bases and J by 2 bases, with 14 bases left in between. This CDR3 region has 14 residues. CDR1 is SGHKS and CDR2 is YYEKEE in the germline V gene (reference sequence). Here the CDR3 reads CASIPDTRQETQYF. The CDR3 DNA reads TGTGCCAGCATCCCGGACACCAGACAAGAGACCCAGTACTTC. Combining the CDR3 with reference TRBV5-5 and TRBJ2-5 gives the whole variable domain DAGVTQSPTHLIKTRGQQVTLRCSPISGHKSVSWYQQVLGQGPQFIFQYYEKEERGRGNFPDRFSARQFPNYSSELNVNALLLGDSALYLCASIPDTRQETQYFGPGTRLLVL.

There are many counts of this clonotype. The rearrangement uses TRBV5-1 and TRBJ2-1; TRBD2 aligns across 7 bases. Looked up from germline, CDR1 is SGHRS and CDR2 is YFSETQ. V trimming: 6 bases; J trimming: 0 bases; junction bases outside the gene matches: 6. The CDR3 runs 15 residues. CDR3 sequence: CASKAGESSYNEQFF. The CDR3 region has the DNA TGCGCCAGCAAGGCGGGGGAAAGCTCCTACAATGAGCAGTTCTTC.

There are many counts of this clonotype. This chain joins TRBV11-2 and TRBJ2-3; D is perhaps TRBD1 (5 bases). The CDR3 runs to 14 residues. From germline, CDR1 is SGHAT and CDR2 FQNNGV. V lost 6 bases and J 2 bases, leaving 12 bases between the germline ends. The CDR3 region has the DNA TGTGCCAGCAGACCTTCAGGGTCCACAGATACGCAGTATTTT. This translates into CASRPSGSTDTQYF. Complete variable domain (other parts from reference TRBV11-2 and TRBJ2-3): EAGVAQSPRYKIIEKRQSVAFWCNPISGHATLYWYQQILGQGPKLLIQFQNNGVVDDSQLPKDRFSAERLKGVDSTLKIQPAKLEDSAVYLCASRPSGSTDTQYFGPGTRLTVL.

This clonotype occurred a few times. This chain joins TRBV6-5 and TRBJ2-5; TRBD1 is a possible D gene (6 bases). Germline values: CDR1 MNHEY, CDR2 SVGAGI. With 5 bases removed from V and 5 bases from J, the gap between germline ends came to 15 bases. The CDR3 runs to 14 residues. The CDR3 DNA reads as TGTGCCAGCAGTCAGCGACAGGTTTGGGAGACCCAGTACTTC. It is translated as CASSQRQVWETQYF.